Listed here is a single T cell receptor beta chain. What it recognizes is unknown. The data belong to a study of vaccination and CD4 T cells after COVID-19. Study as a whole: Post-vaccine sample collection happened at a median of around 65 days after dose two, ranging 14 to 241.

Sequencing of the DNA from cultured CD4+ T cells was carried out with the Oncomine TCR Beta short-read assay. TCRdb passed the PCR reads through MiXCR, listing each CDR3 protein once. Of more than 11,000 distinct CDR3 sequences in the sample, just under 30% were seen once. Treatment specified: approximately 10-day PBMC culture with coronavirus spike peptide pools or control peptides (ViraFEST assay). This CDR3 contains 15 residues. J gave up 3 bases and V 4 bases, and 4 bases lay outside the gene matches. Germline V lookup: CDR1 SGHTA, CDR2 FQGNSA. The material sequenced was CD4+ T cells from blood, cultured in vitro, taken before SARS-CoV-2 vaccination. The sequence was obtained from a human donor who received a COVID-19 vaccine. This chain connects TRBV7-2 to TRBJ2-4; 9 bases map to TRBD1. The CDR3 DNA reads TGTGCCAGCAGCTCCGGACAGGGGAGCAAAAACATTCAGTACTTC. Its protein is CASSSGQGSKNIQYF. The whole variable domain, remainder taken from reference TRBV7-2 and TRBJ2-4, is GAGVSQSPSNKVTEKGKDVELRCDPISGHTALYWYRQSLGQGLEFLIYFQGNSAPDKSGLPSDRFSAERTGGSVSTLTIQRTQQEDSAVYLCASSSGQGSKNIQYFGAGTRLSVL.